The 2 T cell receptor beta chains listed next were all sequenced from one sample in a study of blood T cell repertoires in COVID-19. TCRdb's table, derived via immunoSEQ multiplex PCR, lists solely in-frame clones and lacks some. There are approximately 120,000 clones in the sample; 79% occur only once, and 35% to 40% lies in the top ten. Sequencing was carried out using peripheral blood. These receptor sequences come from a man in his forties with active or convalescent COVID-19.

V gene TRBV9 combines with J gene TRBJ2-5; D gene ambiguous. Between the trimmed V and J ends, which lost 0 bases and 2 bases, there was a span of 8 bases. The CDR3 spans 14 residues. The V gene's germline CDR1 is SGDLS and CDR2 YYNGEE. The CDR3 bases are TGTGCCAGCAGCGTAGACCAGTTTCAAGAGACCCAGTACTTC. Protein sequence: CASSVDQFQETQYF.

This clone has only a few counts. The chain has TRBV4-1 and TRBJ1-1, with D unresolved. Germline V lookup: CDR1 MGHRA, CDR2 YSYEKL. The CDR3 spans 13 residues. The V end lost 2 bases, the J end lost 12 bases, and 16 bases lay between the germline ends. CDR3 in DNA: TGCGCCAGCAGCCAAACAGCCTCAAAAGGTACTTTCTTT. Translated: CASSQTASKGTFF.